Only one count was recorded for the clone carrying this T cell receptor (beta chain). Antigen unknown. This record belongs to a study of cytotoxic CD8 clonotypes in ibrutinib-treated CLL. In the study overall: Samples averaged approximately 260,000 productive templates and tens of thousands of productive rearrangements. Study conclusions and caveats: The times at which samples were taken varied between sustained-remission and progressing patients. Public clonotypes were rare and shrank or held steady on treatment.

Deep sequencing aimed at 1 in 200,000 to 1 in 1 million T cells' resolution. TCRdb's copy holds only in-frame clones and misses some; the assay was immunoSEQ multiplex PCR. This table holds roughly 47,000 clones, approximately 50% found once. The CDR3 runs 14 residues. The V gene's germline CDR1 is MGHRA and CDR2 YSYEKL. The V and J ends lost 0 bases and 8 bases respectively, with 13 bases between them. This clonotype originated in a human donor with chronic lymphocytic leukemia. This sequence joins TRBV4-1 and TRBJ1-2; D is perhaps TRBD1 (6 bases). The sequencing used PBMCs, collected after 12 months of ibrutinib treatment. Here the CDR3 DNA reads TGCGCCAGCAGCCAAGATCACAGGGTGGAGGGCTACACCTTC. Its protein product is CASSQDHRVEGYTF.